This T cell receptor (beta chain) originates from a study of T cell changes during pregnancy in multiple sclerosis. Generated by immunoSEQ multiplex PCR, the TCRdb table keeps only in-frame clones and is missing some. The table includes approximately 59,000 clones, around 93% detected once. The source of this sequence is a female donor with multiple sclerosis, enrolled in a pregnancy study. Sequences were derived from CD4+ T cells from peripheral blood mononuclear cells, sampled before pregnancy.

The DNA of the CDR3 is TGTGCCAGCAGCGAACGGGACAGGATTACTAACTATGGCTACACCTTC. Its translation is CASSERDRITNYGYTF. The rearrangement joins TRBV2 to TRBJ1-2, with 8 bases that match TRBD1. The CDR3 has 16 residues. Germline CDR1 is SNHLY and CDR2 is FYNNEI. V gave up 6 bases and J gave up 0 bases; unmatched junction bases: 9.